This T cell receptor (beta chain) was captured by sequencing in a study of blood T cells in healthy people across ages. Study observations and caveats: Roughly linearly, TCR beta diversity per million T cells fell as age increased. Donors of long life had a larger count of naive CD4+ cells and greater diversity than aged donors. Diversity estimates from one million T cells were considered underestimates.

Comment on this clonotype: Its antigen is as yet unknown.

Healthy Caucasians from Russia aged roughly 6 to 90 served as donors. J lost 4 bases, V lost 3 bases, and 11 bases had no gene match. Germline CDR1 and CDR2: MNHEY and SMNVEV (reference sequence). The CDR3 extends over 17 amino acids. For the second PCR, which ran for about 6 to 11 cycles, a sample-barcoded 5' primer and a J-beta primer mix were used. Each CDR3 protein is one row after TCRdb ran MiXCR on the 5' RACE reads. The table shows 1,300,000 or so distinct CDR3 sequences, with 55% to 75% occurring only once. V gene TRBV27 combines with J gene TRBJ2-1; 8 nucleotides agree with TRBD2. This receptor was taken from a man in his late teens or twenties in good health. Sequenced sample: blood. CDR3 sequence reads: CASSFRPPTSDYNEQFF. The CDR3 DNA follows: TGTGCCAGCAGTTTCCGCCCCCCGACTAGCGATTACAATGAGCAGTTCTTC.